This T cell receptor beta chain was sequenced in a study of regulatory and conventional T cells in RAG deficiency. General study findings and limits: Shorter CDR3s in all patient subsets; >85% Treg-Tconv overlap in Omenn. Other subsets showed roughly 9.9-fold reductions, but Treg unique TCR beta sequences fell approximately 100-fold in these patients.

Conventional CD4+ T cells were sorted from blood as CD25-low CD127-high cells. The germline V gene has CDR1 LNHDA and CDR2 SQIVND (reference sequence). The CDR3 has 15 residues. V was pared by 3 bases and J by 1 base, with 13 bases between. On this clone itself: Its antigen remains unidentified.

Profiling relied on immunoSEQ multiplex PCR, and the TCRdb table lists in-frame clones only, not all of them. The profile shows more than 40,000 clones, about 90% of them singletons. This sample was also put to use in a study of regulatory T cells. Per that paper: The PCR used 52 TRBV and 13 TRBJ primers.

This TCR derives from a human donor in good health. The sample was CD4+ effector T cells sorted from blood. The rearrangement links TRBV19 to TRBJ2-7; D possibly corresponds to TRBD2 (5 bases). CDR3 nucleotide sequence: TGTGCCAGTAGTATCGGACTTCAGGTATCCTACGAGCAGTACTTC. Amino acids: CASSIGLQVSYEQYF.